These 26 T cell receptor beta chains share one sample of origin, sequenced in a study of T cell responses to AZD1222 COVID-19 vaccine. The data were produced by immunoSEQ multiplex PCR, yet TCRdb's version contains in-frame clones alone and is incomplete. The sample gives 200,000 or so clones, around 93% of which show up once; 9.2% is in the top ten. Sequenced here: peripheral blood, sampled on day 0 of AZD1222 vaccination. Source of these receptors: an adult in good health.

This sequence joins TRBV19 and TRBJ1-3; D remains unclear. With 6 bases removed from V and 1 base from J, the gap between germline ends came to 16 bases. Germline CDR1 is LNHDA and CDR2 is SQIVND (reference sequence). This CDR3 contains 16 residues. CDR3 amino acids: CASRPRPANSGNTIYF. The CDR3 bases are TGTGCCAGTAGACCGCGGCCAGCGAATTCTGGAAACACCATATATTTT.

The rearrangement links TRBV9 to TRBJ2-7, with TRBD2 identical over 13 bases. CDR1 is SGDLS, CDR2 YYNGEE, per germline. Trimming took 4 bases from V and 5 from J; bases not matched to a gene: 6. This CDR3 region has 15 residues. CDR3 coding DNA: TGTGCCAGCAGCTATGGAGGACTAGCGGGAGACGAGCAGTACTTC. Protein sequence: CASSYGGLAGDEQYF.

The chain has TRBV2 and TRBJ2-7, with D possibly TRBD1 on 6 matching bases. Per germline, CDR1 SNHLY and CDR2 FYNNEI. The CDR3 runs to 14 residues. V lost 1 base and J 4 bases, leaving 11 bases between the germline ends. The CDR3 coding sequence is TGTGCCAGCAGTGAAGGGCAGGGGAAATACGAGCAGTACTTC. Amino acid sequence: CASSEGQGKYEQYF. The complete variable domain, with remaining parts taken from reference TRBV2 and TRBJ2-7, reads EPEVTQTPSHQVTQMGQEVILRCVPISNHLYFYWYRQILGQKVEFLVSFYNNEISEKSEIFDDQFSVERPDGSNFTLKIRSTKLEDSAMYFCASSEGQGKYEQYFGPGTRLTVT.

The chain combines TRBV27 with TRBJ2-5; the match to TRBD1 covers 8 bases. Unmatched junction bases numbered 3, after V lost 4 bases and J lost 2 bases. Germline V lookup: CDR1 MNHEY, CDR2 SMNVEV (reference sequence). This CDR3 contains 14 residues. This CDR3 reads CASSSRTGQETQYF. The CDR3, as DNA: TGTGCCAGCAGTTCCCGGACAGGGCAAGAGACCCAGTACTTC.

This clone appeared a few times. This sequence joins TRBV27 and TRBJ1-3; D might be TRBD1 (5 bases). Germline V CDR1 and CDR2: MNHEY, SMNVEV (reference sequence). The CDR3 length is 16 residues. The V end lost 5 bases, the J end lost 0 bases, and 14 bases lay between the germline ends. The CDR3 DNA reads as TGTGCCAGCAGTAACTTGGGACCCATCTCTGGAAACACCATATATTTT. Translating it yields CASSNLGPISGNTIYF.

The gene calls are TRBV28 and TRBJ1-1, with no clear D. V was cut by 4 bases and J by 1 base, with 16 bases left in between. The CDR3 has 16 residues. The V gene's germline CDR1 is MDHEN and CDR2 SYDVKM. The CDR3, as DNA: TGTGCCAGCAGTTCCGACCTAATCGGGCCGAACACTGAAGCTTTCTTT. It codes for CASSSDLIGPNTEAFF.

This clone was counted a single time. The chain joins TRBV2 to TRBJ2-3; TRBD2 agrees at 7 bases. The CDR3 runs 15 residues. Germline V gene lookup returns CDR1 SNHLY and CDR2 FYNNEI. With V trimmed by 3 bases and J by 2 bases, 5 bases remained unmatched. The CDR3 nucleotides read TGTGCCAGCAGTGACGGGGCGGGAGCCACAGATACGCAGTATTTT. Translated: CASSDGAGATDTQYF.

V is TRBV5-1 and J is TRBJ1-2, with D possibly TRBD1 on 6 matching bases. V was clipped by 2 bases and J by 5 bases, with 13 bases between them. CDR3 length: 14 amino acids. Looked up from germline, CDR1 is SGHRS and CDR2 is YFSETQ. The CDR3 nucleotides are TGCGCCAGCAGCTTTGAGGCAGGGACATATGGCTACACCTTC. Translated: CASSFEAGTYGYTF.

J is TRBJ1-1 and V is TRBV13, with D possibly being TRBD1 (5 bases). This CDR3 comprises 15 residues. The V gene's germline CDR1 is PRHDT and CDR2 FYEKMQ (reference sequence). V dropped 3 bases and J dropped 1 base, with 12 bases sitting between them. CDR3 protein: CASSFGGARNTEAFF. The DNA for the CDR3 is TGTGCCAGCAGCTTCGGAGGGGCGAGGAACACTGAAGCTTTCTTT.

The chain employs TRBV7-9 and TRBJ2-5, with TRBD2 matching over 14 bases. Trimming took 4 bases from V and 4 from J; bases not matched to a gene: 8. The CDR3 sequence is 17 residues long. Germline CDR1 reads SEHNR; CDR2 reads FQNEAQ (reference sequence). Here the CDR3 DNA reads TGTGCCAGCAGCTCAGGGACTAGCGGGAGAATTAGAGAGACCCAGTACTTC. Translating gives CASSSGTSGRIRETQYF.

This clone was seen a single time. CDR3 nucleotide sequence: TGTGCCAGCAGCCCCGGACTAGCGGGAGGAAGGACCTACAATGAGCAGTTCTTC. As protein: CASSPGLAGGRTYNEQFF. This chain links TRBV5-6 with TRBJ2-1; 14 nucleotides align to TRBD2. In germline, CDR1 is SGHDT, CDR2 YYEEEE. V was clipped by 4 bases and J by 2 bases; unmatched bases: 8. The CDR3 loop spans 18 amino acids.

CDR3 bases: TGTGCCAGCAGTTACCTGGACAGGGGCTATGGCTACACCTTC. Translating gives CASSYLDRGYGYTF. V usage is TRBV6-5 and J usage is TRBJ1-2; 9 bases align to TRBD1. V dropped 2 bases and J dropped 4; count of bases not matched to a gene: 2. Germline values: CDR1 MNHEY, CDR2 SVGAGI. The CDR3 sequence is 14 residues long.

This chain joins TRBV3-1 (or the pseudogene TRBV3-2) and TRBJ2-2; unclear D gene. Between the trimmed V and J ends, which lost 1 base and 2 bases, there was a span of 8 bases. CDR1 is LGHDT and CDR2 is YNNKEL in the germline V gene (reference sequence). The CDR3 sequence is 15 residues long. The CDR3 sequence is CASSQVWPNTGELFF. Written as DNA, the CDR3 is TGTGCCAGCAGCCAAGTTTGGCCAAACACCGGGGAGCTGTTTTTT.

The J gene is TRBJ2-1, the V gene TRBV27; the match to TRBD2 covers 7 bases. The CDR3 has 14 residues. CDR1 is MNHEY, CDR2 SMNVEV, per germline (reference sequence). V shed 8 bases and J 3 bases; nucleotides not matched to a gene: 7. The CDR3 coding sequence is TGTGCCAGCTGGCGGGAGCGGGGCTACAATGAGCAGTTCTTC. Protein: CASWRERGYNEQFF.

The V gene is TRBV5-1, the J gene TRBJ2-5, with 10 bases fitting TRBD1. V lost 2 bases to trimming and J lost 4 bases; unmatched junction nucleotides: 11. Germline CDR1 reads SGHRS; CDR2 reads YFSETQ. The CDR3 spans 17 residues. DNA of the CDR3: TGCGCCAGCAGCTTCAGACCGGGACAGGGGTCCGTAGAGACCCAGTACTTC. Translation gives CASSFRPGQGSVETQYF.

The chain has TRBV12-3 or TRBV12-4 and TRBJ1-1; possibly TRBD1 for D (5 bases). The CDR3 is 13 residues long. V was cut by 5 bases and J by 0 bases, with 7 bases left in between. The CDR3 loop reads CASSTGMNTEAFF. The CDR3 bases are TGTGCCAGCAGTACAGGCATGAACACTGAAGCTTTCTTT.

CDR3: CASSDRTGSYEQYF. CDR3 in DNA: TGTGCCAGCAGTGACAGGACAGGGTCCTACGAGCAGTACTTC. J is TRBJ2-7 and V is TRBV2, with TRBD1 matching over 8 bases. Trimming removed 3 bases from V and 1 base from J; junction bases left unmatched: 2. Per the germline V gene, CDR1 is SNHLY and CDR2 is FYNNEI. This CDR3 has 14 amino acids. Full variable domain (outside the CDR3, taken from reference TRBV2 and TRBJ2-7): EPEVTQTPSHQVTQMGQEVILRCVPISNHLYFYWYRQILGQKVEFLVSFYNNEISEKSEIFDDQFSVERPDGSNFTLKIRSTKLEDSAMYFCASSDRTGSYEQYFGPGTRLTVT.

For the CDR3, the DNA is TGTGCCAGCAGCCAAGAATTAGGGTCGTACGAGCAGTACTTC. This translates into CASSQELGSYEQYF. The V gene is TRBV4-2, the J gene TRBJ2-7; D call uncertain. This CDR3 has 14 amino acids. The V gene lost 0 bases and the J gene lost 4 bases, with 10 bases spanning the gap. The germline CDR1 and CDR2 sequences are LGHNA and YNFKEQ.

This chain connects TRBV5-6 to TRBJ1-3; 7 nucleotides agree with TRBD1. Trimming took 1 base from V and 0 from J; bases not matched to a gene: 7. The CDR3 spans 17 residues. The germline gives CDR1 SGHDT, CDR2 YYEEEE. CDR3 DNA sequence: TGTGCCAGCAGCTTGCGCGGGACAGCCTTCTCTGGAAACACCATATATTTT. This gives the protein CASSLRGTAFSGNTIYF.

The chain recombines TRBV5-1 with TRBJ2-7, with 8 bases aligning to TRBD1. CDR3 size: 15 residues. Germline V lookup: CDR1 SGHRS, CDR2 YFSETQ. J gave up 3 bases and V 0 bases, and 5 bases lay outside the gene matches. The CDR3 DNA sequence: TGCGCCAGCAGCTTGGCCAGGACAGGGTTCTACGAGCAGTACTTC. This encodes CASSLARTGFYEQYF.

The V call is TRBV19, the J call TRBJ1-2; possibly TRBD1 for D (5 bases). In germline, CDR1 is LNHDA, CDR2 SQIVND (reference sequence). This CDR3 has 14 residues. Trimming pared 5 bases from V and 4 bases from J, leaving 14 bases between. CDR3 DNA: TGTGCCAGTAGTCCCCCCGGGACGGTCTATGGCTACACCTTC. Residues: CASSPPGTVYGYTF.

The chain couples TRBV28 to TRBJ2-7; possibly TRBD1 for D (6 bases). In germline, CDR1 is MDHEN, CDR2 SYDVKM. Deletions cut 6 bases from V and 3 bases from J, with 18 bases between. The CDR3 extends over 15 amino acids. Here the CDR3 reads CASSRRELDSYEQYF. The DNA of the CDR3 is TGTGCCAGCAGCCGAAGAGAATTGGACAGCTACGAGCAGTACTTC.

The gene calls are TRBV6-5 and TRBJ1-1; D is uncertain. CDR3 length: 16 residues. Germline CDR1 and CDR2: MNHEY and SVGAGI. The V end was cut by 0 bases, the J end by 5 bases, with 16 bases between. CDR3 DNA sequence: TGTGCCAGCAGTTACTCGAGGCGGGGATGGGCTACTGAAGCTTTCTTT. Translation gives CASSYSRRGWATEAFF.

The V and J genes are TRBV27 and TRBJ2-7; 11 nucleotides agree with TRBD2. The CDR3 runs to 18 residues. Losses at the gene ends were 6 bases for V and 6 bases for J; bases not matched to a gene: 19. Germline assignment: CDR1 MNHEY and CDR2 SMNVEV (reference sequence). The CDR3 region has the DNA TGTGCCAGCAGCGAGATCGGGACAAAACTAGCGGGAGTGTCCGAGCAGTACTTC. This sequence encodes CASSEIGTKLAGVSEQYF.

The chain recombines TRBV4-2 with TRBJ2-1; D possibly corresponds to TRBD2 (5 bases). Germline V gives CDR1 LGHNA, CDR2 YNFKEQ. The length of the CDR3 is 15 residues. V was trimmed by 1 base and J by 8 bases, leaving 15 bases between them. CDR3 sequence reads: CASSQGEPNGDEQFF. The CDR3 region has the DNA TGTGCCAGCAGCCAAGGAGAGCCGAACGGGGATGAGCAGTTCTTC.

The V and J genes are TRBV24-1 and TRBJ2-5; a weak D match, TRBD2 (6 bases). This CDR3 is 14 amino acids long. Germline-derived CDR1 and CDR2 are KGHDR and SFDVKD. V gave up 10 bases and J gave up 3 bases, with 17 bases separating them. CDR3 protein: CATSRDFREETQYF. The DNA of the CDR3 is TGTGCCACAAGCAGGGACTTCCGGGAAGAGACCCAGTACTTC.